Following are 4 T cell receptor beta chains from one sample sequenced in a study of early T cells in non-severe SARS-CoV-2 infection. TCRdb fed the 5' RACE reads into MiXCR, producing one record per CDR3 protein. The sample consists of around 77,000 distinct CDR3 sequences, 10% of them appearing once. The source was whole blood, collected at baseline. The source is an adult who was a healthcare worker with PCR-confirmed SARS-CoV-2 infection or an uninfected control (not recorded which).

This clonotype was seen only a few times. The V call is TRBV19, the J call TRBJ2-3; tentatively, D is TRBD1 (5 bases). Germline loops: CDR1 LNHDA, CDR2 SQIVND (reference sequence). The CDR3 is 11 amino acids. The ends were cut back, 7 bases at V and 7 bases at J, with 9 bases in the middle. DNA of the CDR3: TGTGCCAGTAAAGGGGTTCATACGCAGTATTTT. This codes for CASKGVHTQYF.

This clonotype came up a few times. J is TRBJ2-1 and V is TRBV6-2 or TRBV6-3; TRBD1 matches at 12 bases. This CDR3 is built from 15 residues. CDR1 MNHEY and CDR2 SVGEGT come from the germline V gene. V was clipped by 2 bases and J by 9 bases; unmatched bases: 5. CDR3 in DNA: TGTGCCAGCAGTTACACGGGACAGGGGGCTCGTGAGCAGTTCTTC. This sequence encodes CASSYTGQGAREQFF.

The chain employs TRBV30 and TRBJ2-7, with D unclear. The CDR3 runs to 11 residues. CDR1 GTSNPN and CDR2 SVGIG come from the germline V gene (reference sequence). Trimming removed 7 bases from V and 6 bases from J, with 13 bases in between. CDR3 loop: CAFYTLGEQYF. CDR3 coding DNA: TGTGCCTTCTATACATTGGGCGAGCAGTACTTC.

This clonotype was detected many times. The V call is TRBV7-2, the J call TRBJ1-2, with a possible D match to TRBD1 (6 bases). CDR1 and CDR2 (germline): SGHTA, FQGNSA. V was pared by 3 bases and J by 5 bases, with 19 bases between. The CDR3 consists of 16 residues. CDR3: CASSLTTGLQGYGYTF. The CDR3 DNA reads as TGTGCCAGCAGCTTGACGACAGGCCTTCAGGGATATGGCTACACCTTC.